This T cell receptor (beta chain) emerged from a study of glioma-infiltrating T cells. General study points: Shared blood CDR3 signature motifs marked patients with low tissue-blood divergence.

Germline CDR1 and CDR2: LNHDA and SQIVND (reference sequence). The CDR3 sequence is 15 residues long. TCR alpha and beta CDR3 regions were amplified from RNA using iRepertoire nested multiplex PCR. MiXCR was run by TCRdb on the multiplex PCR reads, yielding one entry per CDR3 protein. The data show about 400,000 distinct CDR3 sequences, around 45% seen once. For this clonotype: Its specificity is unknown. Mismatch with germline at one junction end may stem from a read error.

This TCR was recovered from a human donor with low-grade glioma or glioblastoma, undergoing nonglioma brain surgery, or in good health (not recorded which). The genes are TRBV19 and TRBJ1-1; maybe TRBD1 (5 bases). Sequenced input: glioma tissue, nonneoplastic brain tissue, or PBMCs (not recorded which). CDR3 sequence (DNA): TGTGCCAGTAGTATATCGAGACAGAGGGAGACTGAAGCCTTCTTT. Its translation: CASSISRQRETEAFF.